A single sample is the source of the 14 T cell receptor beta chains below, sequenced in a study of PD-1 blockade in classical Hodgkin lymphoma. Every single patient, without exception, relapsed after autologous stem cell transplantation, and brentuximab vedotin exposure varied. TCRdb keeps only in-frame clones here, not all; method: immunoSEQ multiplex PCR. This sample has about 100,000 clones, with approximately 83% found just once. The source material was peripheral blood mononuclear cells (PBMCs), sampled at baseline. The origin of the receptors is a human donor with classical Hodgkin lymphoma.

The chain employs TRBV4-2 and TRBJ2-1; 11 bases are a match to TRBD1. Germline assignment: CDR1 LGHNA and CDR2 YNFKEQ. This CDR3 spans 15 amino acids. V was pared by 1 base and J by 9 bases, with 5 bases of the junction left unmatched. The CDR3 protein is CASSQVRTGGGEQFF. The DNA of the CDR3 is TGTGCCAGCAGCCAAGTCAGGACAGGGGGCGGTGAGCAGTTCTTC.

This clone was recorded a few times. This chain joins TRBV30 and TRBJ2-5, with a possible D match to TRBD1 (6 bases). The ends were cut back, 3 bases at V and 7 bases at J, with 18 bases in the middle. CDR3 length: 14 amino acids. Germline loops: CDR1 GTSNPN, CDR2 SVGIG (reference sequence). CDR3 residues: CAWSAGIQGGTQYF. In DNA, the CDR3 is TGTGCCTGGAGCGCCGGGATCCAAGGGGGGACCCAGTACTTC. Full variable domain (missing parts from reference TRBV30 and TRBJ2-5): SQTIHQWPATLVQPVGSPLSLECTVEGTSNPNLYWYRQAAGRGLQLLFYSVGIGQISSEVPQNLSASRPQDRQFILSSKKLLLSDSGFYLCAWSAGIQGGTQYFGPGTRLLVL.

J is TRBJ2-2 and V is TRBV30; TRBD2 matches at 14 bases. J was trimmed by 5 bases and V by 5 bases; bases with no gene match: 4. The germline V gene has CDR1 GTSNPN and CDR2 SVGIG (reference sequence). This CDR3 is built from 15 residues. The CDR3 DNA reads TGTGCCTGGGGGCGACTAGCGGGAGGGACCGGGGAGCTGTTTTTT. Its translation: CAWGRLAGGTGELFF.

The rearrangement links TRBV11-2 to TRBJ2-1; TRBD2 agrees at 13 bases. Germline lookup yields CDR1 SGHAT and CDR2 FQNNGV. CDR3 length: 15 residues. Trimming at V came to 4 bases and at J to 8 bases, leaving 5 bases not matched to a gene. The CDR3 region is CASSSGLAGVDEQFF. The CDR3 coding sequence is TGTGCCAGCAGCTCCGGACTAGCGGGAGTTGATGAGCAGTTCTTC.

This chain uses TRBV5-6 with TRBJ2-7; 11 nucleotides line up with TRBD2. The CDR3 totals 15 residues. After removal of 7 bases from V and 5 bases from J, the junction contained 11 bases not matched to a gene. Germline CDR1 is SGHDT and CDR2 is YYEEEE. CDR3 protein: CASFRIAGGSDEQYF. CDR3 nucleotide sequence: TGTGCCAGCTTCCGGATAGCGGGAGGGAGTGACGAGCAGTACTTC.

This chain connects TRBV2 to TRBJ2-3, with TRBD1 identical over 7 bases. Germline CDR1 reads SNHLY; CDR2 reads FYNNEI. Unmatched junction bases numbered 11, after V lost 7 bases and J lost 4 bases. The CDR3 sequence is 15 residues long. The CDR3 bases are TGTGCCAGCAAGGGTTACAGGGGCGGTGCAGATACGCAGTATTTT. This codes for CASKGYRGGADTQYF.

V usage is TRBV7-9 and J usage is TRBJ2-3, with TRBD2 matching over 10 bases. The CDR3 spans 16 residues. The germline V gene has CDR1 SEHNR and CDR2 FQNEAQ (reference sequence). J gave up 1 base and V 1 base, and 2 bases lay outside the gene matches. CDR3 in DNA: TGTGCCAGCAGCTTAGGTAGCGGGGGGCGCACAGATACGCAGTATTTT. Residues: CASSLGSGGRTDTQYF.

V is TRBV2 and J is TRBJ1-5; no definite D call. V was cut by 4 bases and J by 7 bases, with 11 bases left in between. Germline V gene data show CDR1 as SNHLY and CDR2 as FYNNEI. The CDR3 has 13 amino acids. As DNA, the CDR3 is TGTGCCAGCAGTGCCTCAATGGAACAGCCCCAGCATTTT. This sequence encodes CASSASMEQPQHF.

The rearrangement joins TRBV11-2 to TRBJ1-5; D not resolved. The germline V and J ends were trimmed by 3 bases and 1 base, with 4 bases remaining between them. There are 13 residues in the CDR3. Germline V gene lookup returns CDR1 SGHAT and CDR2 FQNNGV. CDR3 in DNA: TGTGCCAGCAGCTTCACGAGCAATCAGCCCCAGCATTTT. It is translated as CASSFTSNQPQHF. The entire variable domain, with the rest obtained from reference TRBV11-2 and TRBJ1-5, is as follows: EAGVAQSPRYKIIEKRQSVAFWCNPISGHATLYWYQQILGQGPKLLIQFQNNGVVDDSQLPKDRFSAERLKGVDSTLKIQPAKLEDSAVYLCASSFTSNQPQHFGDGTRLSIL.

The chain links TRBV7-2 to TRBJ2-1, with D tentatively TRBD2 (6 bases). This CDR3 region has 15 residues. The V gene's germline CDR1 is SGHTA and CDR2 FQGNSA. V was clipped by 3 bases and J by 0 bases, with 9 bases between them. The CDR3 DNA reads as TGTGCCAGCAGCTTCGACGGGAGCTCCTACAATGAGCAGTTCTTC. Its protein product is CASSFDGSSYNEQFF.

The rearrangement joins TRBV7-8 to TRBJ2-7; a weak D match, TRBD2 (6 bases). Germline V gene lookup returns CDR1 SGHVS and CDR2 FQNEAQ. The CDR3 is made up of 15 amino acids. Trimming took off 1 base at V and 5 bases at J, with 15 bases between the two ends. In DNA, the CDR3 is TGTGCCAGCAGCTTAGTCGGGGGAAGGGAAAACGAGCAGTACTTC. Translation: CASSLVGGRENEQYF.

The V call is TRBV5-6, the J call TRBJ2-5, with 13 bases identical to TRBD2. V was pared by 4 bases and J by 5 bases, with 8 bases of the junction left unmatched. Germline CDR1 is SGHDT and CDR2 is YYEEEE. CDR3 length: 16 amino acids. The chain's CDR3 is CASSRLAGGGWETQYF. CDR3 nucleotide sequence: TGTGCCAGCAGCCGACTAGCGGGAGGAGGGTGGGAGACCCAGTACTTC. The full variable domain, with the rest looked up from reference TRBV5-6 and TRBJ2-5, is DAGVTQSPTHLIKTRGQQVTLRCSPKSGHDTVSWYQQALGQGPQFIFQYYEEEERQRGNFPDRFSGHQFPNYSSELNVNALLLGDSALYLCASSRLAGGGWETQYFGPGTRLLVL.

This sequence joins TRBV5-1 and TRBJ2-2; D is uncertain. Trimming shortened V by 0 bases and J by 0 bases, and 15 bases separated the two germline ends. CDR3 size: 18 residues. The V gene's germline CDR1 is SGHRS and CDR2 YFSETQ. The CDR3 loop reads CASSLADGLLANTGELFF. DNA of the CDR3: TGCGCCAGCAGCTTGGCCGACGGGCTTCTCGCGAACACCGGGGAGCTGTTTTTT.

V usage is TRBV7-9 and J usage is TRBJ1-1; tentatively, D is TRBD1 (5 bases). The CDR3 runs to 14 residues. CDR1 is SEHNR, CDR2 FQNEAQ, per germline (reference sequence). V shed 6 bases and J shed 4 bases, with 15 bases lying between them. CDR3 bases: TGTGCCAGCAGTGCCCAGGGTTCCTCCACTGAAGCTTTCTTT. Its translation: CASSAQGSSTEAFF.